The 11 T cell receptor beta chains presented below share a single source sample, sequenced in a study of cytotoxic CD8 clonotypes in ibrutinib-treated CLL. Measured with immunoSEQ multiplex PCR; TCRdb has only the in-frame clones, and not every one. The repertoire holds roughly 53,000 clones, with around 52% as singletons. The sample in question was PBMCs, obtained at disease progression, from a patient treated with ibrutinib. The source of these receptors is a human donor with chronic lymphocytic leukemia.

The genes are TRBV4-3 and TRBJ1-4; D is unclear. Germline CDR1 is LGHNA and CDR2 is YSLEER. CDR3 length equals 15 residues. Trimming took 0 bases from V and 8 from J, leaving 13 bases between them. CDR3 region: CASSQDRRWEEKLFF. Here the CDR3 DNA reads TGCGCCAGCAGCCAAGATAGGCGTTGGGAGGAAAAACTGTTTTTT.

The chain has TRBV7-2 and TRBJ2-7; maybe TRBD2 (5 bases). This CDR3 contains 12 residues. From germline, CDR1 is SGHTA and CDR2 FQGNSA. The V gene lost 5 bases and the J gene lost 0 bases, with 5 bases spanning the gap. The DNA of the CDR3 is TGTGCCAGCAGCGGAGGCTCCTACGAGCAGTACTTC. It translates to CASSGGSYEQYF. Complete variable domain (other parts from reference TRBV7-2 and TRBJ2-7): GAGVSQSPSNKVTEKGKDVELRCDPISGHTALYWYRQSLGQGLEFLIYFQGNSAPDKSGLPSDRFSAERTGGSVSTLTIQRTQQEDSAVYLCASSGGSYEQYFGPGTRLTVT.

J is TRBJ2-1 and V is TRBV7-3; 10 nucleotides match TRBD2. Germline V CDR1 and CDR2: SGHTA, FQGTGA. The ends lost 0 bases at V and 9 bases at J; junction bases unmatched: 5. The CDR3 length is 15 residues. The CDR3 nucleotides are TGTGCCAGCAGCTTAACGCCCAGCGGGAGGGGTGAGCAGTTCTTC. Its translation is CASSLTPSGRGEQFF.

The chain joins TRBV30 to TRBJ2-3; unclear D gene. The germline V and J ends were trimmed by 1 base and 5 bases, with 16 bases remaining between them. Germline V lookup: CDR1 GTSNPN, CDR2 SVGIG (reference sequence). The CDR3 spans 15 residues. CDR3 sequence: CAWSALLPSRDTQYF. CDR3 nucleotides: TGTGCCTGGAGTGCGCTCCTCCCGTCAAGAGATACGCAGTATTTT.

The V and J genes are TRBV30 and TRBJ2-7, with 11 bases fitting TRBD2. J was trimmed by 5 bases and V by 2 bases; bases with no gene match: 5. The length of the CDR3 is 14 residues. The germline V gene has CDR1 GTSNPN and CDR2 SVGIG (reference sequence). The CDR3 sequence is CAWSTSGSWDEQYF. CDR3 nucleotides: TGTGCCTGGAGTACTAGCGGGAGTTGGGACGAGCAGTACTTC.

The chain carries TRBV4-2 and TRBJ2-7; TRBD2 aligns across 12 bases. Germline CDR1 is LGHNA and CDR2 is YNFKEQ. This CDR3 contains 15 residues. The trim removed 4 bases at V and 2 bases at J, leaving 3 bases unmatched. The DNA for the CDR3 is TGTGCCAGCAGCCGCGGACTAGCGGGAACCTACGAGCAGTACTTC. Protein: CASSRGLAGTYEQYF.

The CDR3 sequence: CASSSTGGVTEAFF. The CDR3 DNA reads as TGCGCCAGCAGCTCCACAGGGGGCGTAACTGAAGCTTTCTTT. The chain joins TRBV5-1 to TRBJ1-1, with 9 nucleotides matching TRBD1. Germline lookup yields CDR1 SGHRS and CDR2 YFSETQ. This CDR3 comprises 14 residues. After removal of 3 bases from V and 5 bases from J, the junction contained 5 bases not matched to a gene.

This clone was seen a single time. The genes are TRBV7-9 and TRBJ2-7; D remains ambiguous. V lost 3 bases and J lost 2, with 8 bases in between. The CDR3 is 13 amino acids. Per germline, CDR1 SEHNR and CDR2 FQNEAQ (reference sequence). This chain's CDR3 is CASSFRPTYEQYF. The CDR3 DNA reads TGTGCCAGCAGCTTCAGGCCCACCTACGAGCAGTACTTC.

On this clone itself: This sample includes further DNA sequences coding for the same CDR3. CDR3 residues: CASSPPGTSGNNEQFF. CDR3 nucleotides: TGTGCCAGCTCACCACCAGGGACTAGCGGGAATAATGAGCAGTTCTTC. The V call is TRBV18, the J call TRBJ2-1; 13 nucleotides align to TRBD2. Germline V gene data show CDR1 as KGHSH and CDR2 as LQKENI. The CDR3 extends over 16 amino acids. V lost 0 bases to trimming and J lost 7 bases; unmatched junction nucleotides: 3.

The chain combines TRBV25-1 with TRBJ1-1; 8 nucleotides match TRBD1. CDR1 and CDR2 from the germline V gene are MGHDK and SYGVNS. The trim removed 8 bases at V and 2 bases at J, leaving 4 bases unmatched. This CDR3 is 13 amino acids long. CDR3 DNA sequence: TGTGCCAGCGAGGGACAGGAAAACACTGAAGCTTTCTTT. It translates to CASEGQENTEAFF.

The V gene is TRBV9, the J gene TRBJ1-2, with D possibly matching TRBD1 (5 bases). CDR3 length: 15 residues. Germline loops: CDR1 SGDLS, CDR2 YYNGEE. V was shortened by 0 bases and J by 7 bases, with 16 bases between the two germline ends. The CDR3 coding sequence is TGTGCCAGCAGCGTAGCTTCCAGGGACGTCTCTGGCTACACCTTC. It yields the protein CASSVASRDVSGYTF.